The rows below give T cell receptor beta chains drawn from one sample of a study of T cells in localized non-small cell lung cancer. Profiling relied on immunoSEQ multiplex PCR, and the TCRdb table lists in-frame clones only, not all of them. The table includes roughly 24,000 clones, approximately 90% detected once. The sample here was peripheral blood, taken before any cancer treatment. Every receptor here comes from a female donor older than 55 with stage II squamous cell lung carcinoma. CDR3s include the opening cysteine and the closing phenylalanine or tryptophan. D genes are given only for firm matches. Size is omitted from some rows. Given values are once, few, many or a class for expanded clones.

NA	NA	TRBV15	TRBJ1-1	CATSRDAGAQAFF	TGTGCCACCAGCAGAGATGCTGGGGCGCAAGCTTTCTTT
NA	NA	TRBV27	TRBJ2-7	CASSSYGTVYEQYF	TGTGCCAGCAGTTCCTACGGGACGGTCTACGAGCAGTACTTC
NA	NA	TRBV18	TRBJ2-3	CASSPPSQDTQYF	TGTGCCAGCTCACCACCGTCACAGGATACGCAGTATTTT
NA	NA	TRBV11-2	TRBJ1-2	CASSSFTGTTYGYTF	TGTGCCAGCAGCTCATTCACAGGGACAACATATGGCTACACCTTC
NA	NA	TRBV2	TRBJ1-1	CASSEGEGTEAFF	TGTGCCAGCAGTGAGGGAGAAGGCACTGAAGCTTTCTTT
NA	NA	TRBV28	TRBJ1-1	CASRPQGTKAFF	TGTGCCAGCAGACCCCAGGGGACAAAAGCTTTCTTT
NA	NA	TRBV2	TRBJ2-1	CASRTADEQFF	TGTGCCAGCAGAACAGCTGATGAGCAGTTCTTC
NA	NA	TRBV7-9	TRBJ1-1	CASSLMTEIAEAFF	TGTGCCAGCAGCTTAATGACAGAAATCGCTGAAGCTTTCTTT
NA	TRBD2	TRBV29-1	TRBJ2-1	CSVVPYEELAGGTRQFF	TGCAGCGTTGTCCCTTACGAGGAGCTAGCGGGAGGAACTAGGCAGTTCTTC
NA	TRBD2	TRBV4-2	TRBJ2-1	CASSQDQGSGGVSEQFF	TGTGCCAGCAGCCAAGATCAGGGTAGCGGGGGGGTCTCTGAGCAGTTCTTC
NA	TRBD1	TRBV29-1	TRBJ2-3	CSGQTGSTDTQYF	TGCAGCGGACAGACAGGGAGCACAGATACGCAGTATTTT
NA	NA	TRBV4-1	TRBJ2-1	CASSQDSGLAYNVEQFF	TGCGCCAGCAGCCAAGATTCGGGGCTCGCCTACAATGTTGAGCAGTTCTTC
NA	NA	TRBV6-5	TRBJ1-5	CASSYSSRGNQPQHF	TGTGCCAGCAGTTACTCGAGCAGGGGAAATCAGCCCCAGCATTTT
NA	TRBD1	TRBV4-1	TRBJ2-7	CASSQDADRRDGSYEQYF	TGCGCCAGCAGCCAAGACGCGGACAGGCGCGACGGGTCCTACGAGCAGTACTTC
NA	TRBD2	TRBV11-3	TRBJ2-7	CASSLGGTNEQYF	TGTGCCAGCAGCTTGGGGGGGACCAACGAGCAGTACTTC
NA	NA	TRBV13	TRBJ2-4	CASRLLAGLNIQYF	TGTGCCAGCAGACTTCTAGCCGGGTTAAACATTCAGTACTTC
NA	NA	TRBV7-9	TRBJ2-7	CASSGWGYEQYF	TGTGCCAGCAGCGGGTGGGGCTACGAGCAGTACTTC
NA	NA	TRBV6-5	TRBJ2-1	CASSPGHSSYNEQFF	TGTGCCAGCAGTCCGGGACATAGCTCCTACAATGAGCAGTTCTTC
once	NA	TRBV19	TRBJ1-1	CASSSRFSNTEAFF	TGTGCCAGTAGTTCCCGATTCTCTAACACTGAAGCTTTCTTT
NA	NA	TRBV19	TRBJ1-1	CASRTHRDGNTEAFF	TGTGCCAGTAGGACGCACAGGGACGGGAACACTGAAGCTTTCTTT
NA	NA	TRBV5-1	TRBJ1-2	CASSPEGDPSHYGYTF	TGCGCCAGCAGCCCCGAAGGGGATCCCTCCCACTATGGCTACACCTTC
NA	NA	TRBV5-1	TRBJ2-6	CASSLSPSGANVLTF	TGCGCCAGCAGCTTGTCCCCCTCTGGGGCCAACGTCCTGACTTTC
NA	NA	TRBV6-4	TRBJ1-5	CARDKLGYSNQPQHF	TGTGCCAGGGACAAGTTGGGTTATAGCAATCAGCCCCAGCATTTT
once	NA	TRBV2	TRBJ2-7	CASSDWGEQYF	TGTGCCAGCAGTGATTGGGGGGAGCAGTACTTC
NA	NA	TRBV7-2	TRBJ1-2	CASSLQKAAGGYTF	TGTGCCAGCAGCCTCCAAAAGGCGGCAGGTGGCTACACCTTC
NA	TRBD2	TRBV4-2	TRBJ2-7	CASSQETGTSGRYEQYF	TGTGCCAGCAGCCAGGAAACCGGGACTAGCGGGCGGTACGAGCAGTACTTC
NA	NA	TRBV7-9	TRBJ2-3	CASSLTTSTDTQYF	TGTGCCAGCAGTTTGACGACAAGCACAGATACGCAGTATTTT
NA	NA	TRBV11-3	TRBJ2-2	CASSPIAAGELFF	TGTGCCAGCAGTCCGATCGCGGCCGGGGAGCTGTTTTTT
NA	NA	TRBV30	TRBJ2-6	CACLRGGAGANVLTF	TGTGCCTGCCTTAGGGGGGGCGCTGGGGCCAACGTCCTGACTTTC
NA	NA	TRBV19	TRBJ1-3	CASSFRGQAGNTIYF	TGTGCCAGTAGTTTCCGTGGGCAGGCTGGAAACACCATATATTTT
NA	NA	TRBV7-2	TRBJ2-7	CASSLVGGSYEQYF	TGTGCCAGCAGCTTAGTCGGGGGTTCCTACGAGCAGTACTTC
NA	NA	TRBV2	TRBJ1-2	CASSEAGQGPYGYTF	TGTGCCAGCAGTGAAGCGGGGCAGGGCCCATATGGCTACACCTTC
NA	NA	TRBV13	TRBJ1-1	CASSLVRGATEAFF	TGTGCCAGCAGCTTAGTACGCGGCGCCACTGAAGCTTTCTTT
NA	NA	TRBV30	TRBJ2-5	CAWRGGETQYF	TGTGCCTGGAGAGGCGGGGAGACCCAGTACTTC
NA	TRBD1	TRBV11-2	TRBJ1-6	CASSSDRVSAPLHF	TGTGCCAGCAGCTCGGACAGGGTGTCTGCACCCCTCCACTTT
NA	TRBD2	TRBV10-3	TRBJ2-7	CAISETSGGSYEQYF	TGTGCCATCAGTGAAACTAGCGGGGGTTCCTACGAGCAGTACTTC
NA	NA	TRBV19	TRBJ2-1	CASSIRQTTYNEQFF	TGTGCCAGTAGTATACGGCAGACTACCTACAATGAGCAGTTCTTC
NA	NA	TRBV2	TRBJ2-7	CASNRDRIYEQYF	TGTGCCAGCAATCGGGACCGAATCTACGAGCAGTACTTC
NA	NA	TRBV21-1	TRBJ2-1	CASSKALWGSIGSGYNEQFF	TGTGCCAGCAGCAAAGCGCTTTGGGGCTCTATAGGTAGCGGGTACAATGAGCAGTTCTTC
NA	NA	TRBV6-5	TRBJ1-4	CASSYSSGSLNEKLFF	TGTGCCAGCAGTTACTCGAGCGGCAGCCTAAATGAAAAACTGTTTTTT
NA	NA	TRBV19	TRBJ2-1	CASSILAGLRYNEQFF	TGTGCCAGTAGTATTTTGGCGGGGCTGCGATACAATGAGCAGTTCTTC
NA	TRBD1	TRBV6-5	TRBJ1-1	CASSLEYRGGTEAFF	TGTGCCAGCAGTCTAGAATACAGGGGTGGCACTGAAGCTTTCTTT
NA	TRBD1	TRBV10-3	TRBJ1-4	CAISAWGKQGNNEKLFF	TGTGCCATCAGTGCCTGGGGAAAACAGGGGAATAATGAAAAACTGTTTTTT